The text below deals with one TCR beta chain. This clonotype was detected only a few times. Its antigen remains unidentified. Since a much larger clone is just one base distant, this may be a read error. The sample's time point label is to be understood as: newly diagnosed GD, antithyroid drugs for less than 3 months. RNA was extracted from PBMCs in TRIzol for both TCR sequencing and RNA sequencing. Graves' disease was diagnosed according to American Thyroid Association guidelines. Patients were recruited from an endocrinology department in Xi'an, China. Each patient gave 7.5 to 10 milliliters of peripheral blood, collected in an EDTA anticoagulant tube. Ficoll Paque Plus density gradient separation was used to isolate PBMCs, and no further T cell sorting was done. An Agilent 2100 Bioanalyzer and agarose gel were used to check RNA quality, while a NanoDrop 2000 measured RNA concentration. This record belongs to a study of regulatory T cells in long-lasting Graves disease (dated by TCRdb to the early 2020s). Study-wide context: Newly diagnosed Graves' disease patients had taken antithyroid drugs for less than 3 months. Persistent Graves' disease patients were compared with newly diagnosed Graves' disease patients by peripheral blood TCR sequencing and RNA sequencing. The study took place in China and was registered as a clinical trial. A total of some 35 samples underwent TCR sequencing, from about 13 patients with persistent Graves' disease and about 20 patients with newly diagnosed Graves' disease. Results and caveats for the whole study, not just this receptor: More public clonotypes were shared among persistent patients (fewer than 3,000) than among newly diagnosed patients (roughly 1,000). Sequencing and analysis were limited to the TCR beta chain. The study examined only peripheral blood because the primary lesion, thyroid tissue, could not be accessed. Persistent disease showed preferential use of TRBV28, TRBJ1-2 and TRBJ2-5, whereas newly diagnosed disease favored TRBV20-1 and TRBJ2-1. Compared with newly diagnosed patients, persistent Graves' disease patients had lower TCR Shannon entropy and fewer highly expanded clones, which suggests clonal expansion. As a limitation, the authors acknowledged that the small sample size may reduce accuracy.

Receptor amplification or capture employed multiplex PCR. The run used an Illumina HiSeq 4000. To build TCR beta libraries, CDR3 regions were amplified by Arm-PCR using iRepertoire HTBI primers. Before sequencing, the PCR products underwent gel purification. As for the authors' bioinformatics: Gene usage analysis of CDR3 amino acid clonotypes used the 62 TRBV and some 13 TRBJ segments found across samples. COPE and FqMerger were used to merge the filtered high-quality paired reads into contigs. BLAST was used to align contigs to IMGT TRBV, TRBD and TRBJ reference genes, and CDR3 was defined according to IMGT. Any clonotype with a frequency above 0.1% was counted as a highly expanded clone. Repertoire diversity was measured by Shannon entropy, and V-J evenness by the Gini coefficient. Public clonotypes were defined as clonotypes shared by more than one individual. TCRdb reran the public reads through fastp at Q25 and MiXCR, keeping productive beta chains. One record per CDR3 amino acid sequence lists the most common genes and DNA. TCRdb, rather than the study authors, made the V and J calls. The sample profile shows 400,000 to 500,000 distinct CDR3 sequences; about 15% of them were found once. Of the sample, roughly a sixth falls within the top ten clones.

From the cysteine up to the phenylalanine, the CDR3 has a length of 13 residues. Just CDR3 DNA is preserved here, 39 bases in frame from base 1. The germline V gene (reference sequence) specifies PRHDT as CDR1 and FYEKMQ as CDR2. V is pruned by 5 bases and J by 6 bases, leaving 3 bases of the junction without a gene match. The same sample was also studied in work on T cells in Graves' hyperthyroidism and ophthalmopathy. The second study also describes: A patient counted as having stable Graves' hyperthyroidism if no progression to ophthalmopathy occurred over 18 months of follow-up. Hyperthyroidism patients were aged 18 to 65 years and newly diagnosed, with disease duration of less than 2 months. Any patient with an uncontrolled infection, another autoimmune disease, pregnancy or lactation was excluded. Clinical symptoms, serum thyroxine and TRAb, thyroid ultrasound, and orbital computed tomography formed the basis for the diagnoses. The first round of RT-PCR for the TCR CDR3 was performed with the HTBI primer set and the Qiagen OneStep RT-PCR kit. Most expanded thyroid clonotypes (frequency above 0.001) were also detected in blood, suggesting blood repertoires may reflect thyroid immune responses. A 13 V-J signature model separated ophthalmopathy from stable hyperthyroidism, with approximately 87% sensitivity and around 84% specificity in cross-validation and 80%/75% in testing. In validation, the model predicted progression to ophthalmopathy a median of around 6.5 months before onset, with approximately 68% sensitivity and 72.22% specificity. TCR V-J signatures able to tell the groups apart were searched for in a discovery cohort of 90 to 100 patients, of whom more than 40 had Graves' ophthalmopathy and around 58 had stable Graves' hyperthyroidism. An independent validation cohort of around 19 hyperthyroidism patients and approximately 16 patients who later progressed to ophthalmopathy tested prospective prediction of ophthalmopathy. The 80 to 100 discovery patients were randomly divided into training and test sets at a 7:3 ratio. Thyroid tissue and blood T-cell repertoires from about six Graves' hyperthyroidism patients were also compared in the study. After sampling, hyperthyroidism patients received methimazole starting at 30 mg daily, and ophthalmopathy patients received high-dose intravenous methylprednisolone. The libraries were constructed in a second round of multiplex PCR and then size-selected and purified. Paired-end sequencing of the libraries was performed with 100 bp reads on an Illumina HiSeq2000. SOAPnuke was used to process the raw data, with reads discarded if the reads contained adapters or uncalled bases, had a mean Phred below 15, or lacked an exact constant-primer or identifier match. COPE v1.2.5 was used to merge the high-quality paired reads, and each unique nucleotide sequence was defined as a clonotype. Clonotypes were aligned to IMGT TRBV, TRBD and TRBJ reference segments using MiTCR v1.1. Only V-J combinations with frequency above 0.0001, covering 99% to 99.2% of repertoires, were analysed. The TCS score was defined as F50 (clonal expansion) divided by E x V (chaos), with BLOSUM62-based TCRdist calculated between CDR3 peptides within each V-J. Welch's t-statistics and random forest reduced approximately 520 V-J features to 13, which were used in a naive Bayes classifier (R e1071). No statistical method was used to fix the sample size in advance, and group allocation was not hidden from the investigators. TCR Vbeta CDR3 sequencing of 135 peripheral blood samples (over 40 ophthalmopathy, about 75 hyperthyroidism and approximately 17 progressor patients) is reported in the paper.

Recombination joined TRBV13 with TRBJ2-7, with TRBD1 identical over 11 junction bases. The material sequenced was peripheral blood mononuclear cells (PBMCs), taken at new diagnosis, from a patient treated with antithyroid drugs. This TCR was recovered from a woman in her thirties with Graves disease. Donor details come from another sample of the same person, matched by shared clones. Read as DNA, the sequence is TGTGCCAGCAGCCAAGGGACAGGGGGCGAGCAGTACTTC. It encodes CASSQGTGGEQYF.